This T cell receptor (beta chain) was recorded in a study of CD8+ T cells in alopecia areata. cDNA prepared by RNA extraction and subsequent reverse transcription served as the template for sequencing. Sequenced by immunoSEQ multiplex PCR; TCRdb stores in-frame clones only, minus some. The sample records roughly 180,000 clones, roughly 53% being singletons. Treatment: oral pan-JAK inhibitor, 5-10 mg twice daily. Researchers took lesional scalp punch biopsies and peripheral blood from people who were alopecia areata patients. This clone showed up just a few times. Its antigen is unknown. Findings and limits, study-wide: A large proportion of expanded lesional clones were detected persisting in scalp and blood during tofacitinib.

The sequence was obtained from a human donor with alopecia areata. Sequencing was performed on CD8+ T cells sorted from blood, taken at week 24, from a patient treated with tofacitinib.

CDR3: CASTEGEVEKLFF. Here the CDR3 DNA reads TGTGCCAGTACAGAGGGGGAAGTGGAAAAACTGTTTTTT. The J gene is TRBJ1-4, the V gene TRBV25-1; TRBD1 is a possible D gene (6 bases). Germline CDR1 MGHDK, CDR2 SYGVNS. Trimming shortened V by 9 bases and J by 8 bases, and 16 bases separated the two germline ends. This CDR3 is 13 amino acids long.